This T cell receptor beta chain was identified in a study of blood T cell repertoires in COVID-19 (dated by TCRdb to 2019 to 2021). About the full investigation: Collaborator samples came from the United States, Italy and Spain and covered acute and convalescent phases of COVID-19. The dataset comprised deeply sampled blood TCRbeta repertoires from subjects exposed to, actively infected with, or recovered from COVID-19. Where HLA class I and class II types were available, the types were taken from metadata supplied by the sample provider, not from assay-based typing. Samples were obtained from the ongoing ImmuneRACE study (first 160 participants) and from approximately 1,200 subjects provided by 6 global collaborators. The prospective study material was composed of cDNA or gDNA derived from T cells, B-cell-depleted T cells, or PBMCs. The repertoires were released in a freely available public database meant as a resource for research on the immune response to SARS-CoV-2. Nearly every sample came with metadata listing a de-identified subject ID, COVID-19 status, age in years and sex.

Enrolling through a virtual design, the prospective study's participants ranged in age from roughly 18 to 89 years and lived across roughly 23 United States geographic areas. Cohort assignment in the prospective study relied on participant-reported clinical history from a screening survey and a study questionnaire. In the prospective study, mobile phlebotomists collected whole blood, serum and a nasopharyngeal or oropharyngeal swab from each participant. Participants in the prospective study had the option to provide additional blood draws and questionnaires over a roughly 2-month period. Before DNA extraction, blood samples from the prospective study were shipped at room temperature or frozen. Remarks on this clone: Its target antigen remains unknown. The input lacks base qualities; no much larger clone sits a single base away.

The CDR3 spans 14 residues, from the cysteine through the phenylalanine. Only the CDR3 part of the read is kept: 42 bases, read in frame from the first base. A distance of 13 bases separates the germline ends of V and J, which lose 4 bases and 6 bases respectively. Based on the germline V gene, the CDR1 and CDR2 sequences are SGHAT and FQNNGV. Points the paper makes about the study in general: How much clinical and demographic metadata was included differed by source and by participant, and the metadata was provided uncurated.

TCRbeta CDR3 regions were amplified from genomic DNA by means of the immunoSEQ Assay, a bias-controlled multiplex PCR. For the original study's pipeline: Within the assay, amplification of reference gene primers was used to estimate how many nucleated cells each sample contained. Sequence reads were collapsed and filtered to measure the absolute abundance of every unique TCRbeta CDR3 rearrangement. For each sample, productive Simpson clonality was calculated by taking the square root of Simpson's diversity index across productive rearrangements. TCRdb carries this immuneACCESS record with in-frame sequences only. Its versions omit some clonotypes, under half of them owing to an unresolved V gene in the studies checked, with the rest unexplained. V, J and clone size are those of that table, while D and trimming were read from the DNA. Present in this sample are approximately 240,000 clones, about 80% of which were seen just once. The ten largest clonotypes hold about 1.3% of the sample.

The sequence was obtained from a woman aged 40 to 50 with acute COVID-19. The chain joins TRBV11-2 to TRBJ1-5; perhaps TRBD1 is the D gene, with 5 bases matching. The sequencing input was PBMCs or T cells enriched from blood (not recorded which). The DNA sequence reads TGTGCCAGCAGCTCCCGGGGGGACGGTCAGCCCCAGCATTTT. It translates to CASSSRGDGQPQHF. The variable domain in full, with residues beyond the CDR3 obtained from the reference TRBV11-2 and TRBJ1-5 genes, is EAGVAQSPRYKIIEKRQSVAFWCNPISGHATLYWYQQILGQGPKLLIQFQNNGVVDDSQLPKDRFSAERLKGVDSTLKIQPAKLEDSAVYLCASSSRGDGQPQHFGDGTRLSIL.